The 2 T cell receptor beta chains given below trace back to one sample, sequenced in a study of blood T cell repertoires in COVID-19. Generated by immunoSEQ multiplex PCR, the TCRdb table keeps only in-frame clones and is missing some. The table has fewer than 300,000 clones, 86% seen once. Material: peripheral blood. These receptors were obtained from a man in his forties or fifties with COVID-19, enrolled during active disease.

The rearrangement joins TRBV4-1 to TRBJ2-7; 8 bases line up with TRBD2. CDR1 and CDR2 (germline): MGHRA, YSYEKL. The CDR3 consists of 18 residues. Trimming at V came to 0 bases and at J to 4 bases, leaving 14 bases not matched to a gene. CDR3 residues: CASSQDQVVSGSMYEQYF. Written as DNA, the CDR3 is TGCGCCAGCAGCCAAGATCAGGTTGTGAGCGGGAGTATGTACGAGCAGTACTTC.

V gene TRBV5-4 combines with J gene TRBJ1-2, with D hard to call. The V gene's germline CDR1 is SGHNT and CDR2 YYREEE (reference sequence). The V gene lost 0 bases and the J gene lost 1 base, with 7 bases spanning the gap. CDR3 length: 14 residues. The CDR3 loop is CASSLGGSNYGYTF. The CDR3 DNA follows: TGTGCCAGCAGCTTGGGAGGAAGTAACTATGGCTACACCTTC. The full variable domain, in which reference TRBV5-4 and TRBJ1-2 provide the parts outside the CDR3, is ETGVTQSPTHLIKTRGQQVTLRCSSQSGHNTVSWYQQALGQGPQFIFQYYREEENGRGNFPPRFSGLQFPNYSSELNVNALELDDSALYLCASSLGGSNYGYTFGSGTRLTVV.